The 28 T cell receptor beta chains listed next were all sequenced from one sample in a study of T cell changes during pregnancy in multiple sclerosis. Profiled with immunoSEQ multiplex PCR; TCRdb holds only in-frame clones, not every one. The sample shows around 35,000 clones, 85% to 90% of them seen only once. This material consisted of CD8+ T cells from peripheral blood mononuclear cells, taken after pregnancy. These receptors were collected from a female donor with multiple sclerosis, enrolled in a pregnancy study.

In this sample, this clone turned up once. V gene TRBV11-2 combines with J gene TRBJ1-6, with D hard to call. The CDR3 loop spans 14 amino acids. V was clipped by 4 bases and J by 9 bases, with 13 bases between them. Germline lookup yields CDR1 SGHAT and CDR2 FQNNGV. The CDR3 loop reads CASSSRGQGSPLHF. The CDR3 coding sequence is TGTGCCAGCAGCTCCCGGGGTCAAGGTTCACCCCTCCACTTT.

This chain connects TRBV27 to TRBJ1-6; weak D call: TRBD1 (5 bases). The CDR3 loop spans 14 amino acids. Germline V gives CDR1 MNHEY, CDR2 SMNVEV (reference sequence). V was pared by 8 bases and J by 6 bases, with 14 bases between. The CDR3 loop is CASRPFQGNSPLHF. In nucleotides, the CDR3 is TGTGCCAGCCGTCCATTTCAGGGTAATTCACCCCTCCACTTT.

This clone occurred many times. The CDR3 region has the DNA TGCGCCAGCAGCCCTACCACGTTAAGGAGTATGGATGGCTACACCTTC. It is translated as CASSPTTLRSMDGYTF. V usage is TRBV4-3 and J usage is TRBJ1-2; D not resolved. Germline-derived CDR1 and CDR2 are LGHNA and YSLEER. V lost 4 bases to trimming and J lost 6 bases, with 21 bases between them. The CDR3 is 16 amino acids.

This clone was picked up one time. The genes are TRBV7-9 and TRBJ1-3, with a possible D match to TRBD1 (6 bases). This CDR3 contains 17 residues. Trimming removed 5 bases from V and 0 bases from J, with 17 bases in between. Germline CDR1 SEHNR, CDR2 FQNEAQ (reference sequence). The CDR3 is CASSVIRDTSSGNTIYF. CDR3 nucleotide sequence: TGTGCCAGCAGCGTTATCCGGGACACCAGCTCTGGAAACACCATATATTTT.

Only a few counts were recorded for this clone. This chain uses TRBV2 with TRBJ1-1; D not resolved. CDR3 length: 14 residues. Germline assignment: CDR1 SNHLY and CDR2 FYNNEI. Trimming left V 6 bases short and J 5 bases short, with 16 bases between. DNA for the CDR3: TGTGCCAGCAGAGACGGGTTCTCGGGAACTGAAGCTTTCTTT. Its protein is CASRDGFSGTEAFF. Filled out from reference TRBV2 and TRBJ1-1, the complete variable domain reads EPEVTQTPSHQVTQMGQEVILRCVPISNHLYFYWYRQILGQKVEFLVSFYNNEISEKSEIFDDQFSVERPDGSNFTLKIRSTKLEDSAMYFCASRDGFSGTEAFFGQGTRLTVV.

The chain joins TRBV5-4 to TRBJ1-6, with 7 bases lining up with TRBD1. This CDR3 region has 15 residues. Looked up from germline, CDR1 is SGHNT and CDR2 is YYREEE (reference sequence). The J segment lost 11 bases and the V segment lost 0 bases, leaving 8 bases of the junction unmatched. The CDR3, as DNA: TGTGCCAGCAGCTTGGATCCAGGGGGTGGTGCACCCCTCCACTTT. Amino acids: CASSLDPGGGAPLHF.

The CDR3, as DNA: TGTGCCAGCAGCCCAAAACTAGGAGGAGCCAAAAACATTCAGTACTTC. Amino acids: CASSPKLGGAKNIQYF. The genes are TRBV13 and TRBJ2-4, with TRBD2 as a possible D gene (5 bases). CDR3 length equals 16 residues. Trimming shortened V by 5 bases and J by 0 bases, and 14 bases separated the two germline ends. Germline V gene sequence: CDR1 PRHDT, CDR2 FYEKMQ (reference sequence).

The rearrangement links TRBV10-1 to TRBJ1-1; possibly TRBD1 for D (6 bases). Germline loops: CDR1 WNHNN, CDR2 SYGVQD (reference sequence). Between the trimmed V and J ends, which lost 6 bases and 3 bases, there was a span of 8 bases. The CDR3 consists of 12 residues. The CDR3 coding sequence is TGCGCCAGCAGAGGGGGGGACACTGAAGCTTTCTTT. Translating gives CASRGGDTEAFF.

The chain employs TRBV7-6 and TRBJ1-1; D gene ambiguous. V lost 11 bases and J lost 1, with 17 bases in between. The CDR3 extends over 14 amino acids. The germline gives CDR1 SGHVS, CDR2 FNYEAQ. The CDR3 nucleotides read TGTGCCGAGGAGGTGTACCCTCCGAACACTGAAGCTTTCTTT. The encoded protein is CAEEVYPPNTEAFF.

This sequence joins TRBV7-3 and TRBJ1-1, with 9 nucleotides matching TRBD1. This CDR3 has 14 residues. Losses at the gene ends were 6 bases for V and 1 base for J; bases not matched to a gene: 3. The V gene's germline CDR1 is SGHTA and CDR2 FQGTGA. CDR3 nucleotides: TGTGCCAGCAGGACAGGGGGAGCGAACACTGAAGCTTTCTTT. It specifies CASRTGGANTEAFF.

The CDR3 region has the DNA TGTGCCAGCAGCTCAGAGTGGCAGGGGTTAACACCCCTCCACTTT. Translated: CASSSEWQGLTPLHF. The chain recombines TRBV7-9 with TRBJ1-6; tentatively, D is TRBD1 (6 bases). V was clipped by 4 bases and J by 11 bases, with 18 bases between them. The CDR3 sequence is 15 residues long. From germline, CDR1 is SEHNR and CDR2 FQNEAQ (reference sequence).

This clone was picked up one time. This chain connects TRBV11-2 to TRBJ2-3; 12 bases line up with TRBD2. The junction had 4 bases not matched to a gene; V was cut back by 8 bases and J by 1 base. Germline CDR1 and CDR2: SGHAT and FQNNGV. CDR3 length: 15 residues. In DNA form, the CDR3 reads TGTGCCAGCGGACTAGCGGGGTCTGGCACAGATACGCAGTATTTT. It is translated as CASGLAGSGTDTQYF.

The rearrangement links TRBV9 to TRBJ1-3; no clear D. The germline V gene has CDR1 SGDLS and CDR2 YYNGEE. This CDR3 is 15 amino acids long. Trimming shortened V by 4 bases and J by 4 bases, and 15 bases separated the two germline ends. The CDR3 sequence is CASSSEVSFGNTIYF. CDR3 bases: TGTGCCAGCAGCTCCGAGGTCAGCTTCGGAAACACCATATATTTT.

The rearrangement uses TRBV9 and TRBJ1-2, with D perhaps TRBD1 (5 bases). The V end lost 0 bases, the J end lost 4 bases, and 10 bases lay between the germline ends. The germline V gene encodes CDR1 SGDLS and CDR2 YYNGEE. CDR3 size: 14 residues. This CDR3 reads CASSVGQGGYGYTF. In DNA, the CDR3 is TGTGCCAGCAGCGTAGGGCAGGGTGGCTATGGCTACACCTTC.

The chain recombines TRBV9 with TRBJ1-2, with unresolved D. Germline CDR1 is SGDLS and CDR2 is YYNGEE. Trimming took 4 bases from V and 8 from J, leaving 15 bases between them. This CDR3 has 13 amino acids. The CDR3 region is CASSSGRVQGYTF. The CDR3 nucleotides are TGTGCCAGCAGCTCCGGGCGGGTGCAGGGCTACACCTTC.

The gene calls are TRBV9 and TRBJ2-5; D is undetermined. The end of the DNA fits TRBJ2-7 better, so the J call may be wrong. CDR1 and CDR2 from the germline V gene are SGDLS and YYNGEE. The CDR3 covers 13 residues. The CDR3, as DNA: TGTGCCAGCAGCGTCGAGGCCAGCTACGAGCAGTACTTC. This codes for CASSVEASYEQYF.

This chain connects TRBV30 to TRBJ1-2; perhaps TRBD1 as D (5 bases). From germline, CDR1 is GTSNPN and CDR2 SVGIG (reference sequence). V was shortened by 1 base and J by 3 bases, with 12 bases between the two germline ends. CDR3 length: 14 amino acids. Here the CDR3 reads CAWSGRDGYYGYTF. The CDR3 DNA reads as TGTGCCTGGAGTGGGCGGGACGGATACTATGGCTACACCTTC.

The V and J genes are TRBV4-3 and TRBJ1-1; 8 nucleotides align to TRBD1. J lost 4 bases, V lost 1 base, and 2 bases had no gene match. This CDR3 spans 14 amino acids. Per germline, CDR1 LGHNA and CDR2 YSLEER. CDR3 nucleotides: TGCGCCAGCAGCCAAGGACAGGGGCGCACTGAAGCTTTCTTT. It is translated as CASSQGQGRTEAFF.

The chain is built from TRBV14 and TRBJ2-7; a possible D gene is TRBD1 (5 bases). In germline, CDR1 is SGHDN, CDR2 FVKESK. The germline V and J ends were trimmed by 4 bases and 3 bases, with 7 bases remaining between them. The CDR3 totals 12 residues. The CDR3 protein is CASSPGFYEQYF. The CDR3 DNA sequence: TGTGCCAGCAGCCCAGGGTTCTACGAGCAGTACTTC.

The DNA for the CDR3 is TGCAGCGTTGGGGGCAGGGATACCTACGAGCAGTACTTC. Protein product: CSVGGRDTYEQYF. This chain uses TRBV29-1 with TRBJ2-7, with D tentatively TRBD1 (5 bases). The V end lost 4 bases, the J end lost 2 bases, and 12 bases lay between the germline ends. The CDR3 covers 13 residues. CDR1 and CDR2 (germline): SQVTM, ANQGSEA.

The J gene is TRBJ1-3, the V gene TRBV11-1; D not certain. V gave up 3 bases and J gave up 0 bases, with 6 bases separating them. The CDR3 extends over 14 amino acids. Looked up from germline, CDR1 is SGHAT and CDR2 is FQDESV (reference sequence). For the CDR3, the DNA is TGTGCCAGCAGCTTTCGAGCCTCTGGAAACACCATATATTTT. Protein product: CASSFRASGNTIYF.

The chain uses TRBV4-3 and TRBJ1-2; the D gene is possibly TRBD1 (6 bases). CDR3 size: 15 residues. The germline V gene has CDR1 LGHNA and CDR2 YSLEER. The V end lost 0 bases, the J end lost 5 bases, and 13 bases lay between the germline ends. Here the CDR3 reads CASSQDRGMNYGYTF. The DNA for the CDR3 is TGCGCCAGCAGCCAAGATAGGGGGATGAATTATGGCTACACCTTC.

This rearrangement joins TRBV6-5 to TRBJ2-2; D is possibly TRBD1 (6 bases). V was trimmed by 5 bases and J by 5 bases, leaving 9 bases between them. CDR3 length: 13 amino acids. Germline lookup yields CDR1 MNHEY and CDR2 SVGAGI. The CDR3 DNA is TGTGCCAGCAGTCACAGGGTTACCGGGGAGCTGTTTTTT. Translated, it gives CASSHRVTGELFF.

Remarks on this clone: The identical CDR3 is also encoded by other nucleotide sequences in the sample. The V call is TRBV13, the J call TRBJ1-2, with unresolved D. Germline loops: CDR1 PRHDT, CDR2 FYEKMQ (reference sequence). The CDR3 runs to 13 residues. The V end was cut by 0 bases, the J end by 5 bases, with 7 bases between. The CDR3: CASSLGRGYGYTF. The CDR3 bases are TGTGCCAGCAGCTTAGGCAGAGGGTATGGCTACACCTTC.

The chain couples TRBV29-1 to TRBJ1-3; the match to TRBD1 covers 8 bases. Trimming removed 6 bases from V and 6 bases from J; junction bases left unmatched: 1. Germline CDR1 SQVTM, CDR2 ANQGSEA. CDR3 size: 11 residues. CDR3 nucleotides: TGCAGCGTGACAGGGGAAAACACCATATATTTT. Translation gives CSVTGENTIYF. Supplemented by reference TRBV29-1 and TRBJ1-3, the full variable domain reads SAVISQKPSRDICQRGTSLTIQCQVDSQVTMMFWYRQQPGQSLTLIATANQGSEATYESGFVIDKFPISRPNLTFSTLTVSNMSPEDSSIYLCSVTGENTIYFGEGSWLTVV.

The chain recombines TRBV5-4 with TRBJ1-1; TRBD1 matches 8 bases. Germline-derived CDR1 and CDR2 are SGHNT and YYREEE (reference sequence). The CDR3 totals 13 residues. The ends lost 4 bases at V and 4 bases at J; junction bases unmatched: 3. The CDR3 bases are TGTGCCAGCAGCCCGACAGGGGCCACTGAAGCTTTCTTT. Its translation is CASSPTGATEAFF.

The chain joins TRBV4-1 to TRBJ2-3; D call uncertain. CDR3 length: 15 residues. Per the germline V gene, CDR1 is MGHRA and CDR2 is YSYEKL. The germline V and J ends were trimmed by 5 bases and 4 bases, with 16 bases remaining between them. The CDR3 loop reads CASSFSLGSSDTQYF. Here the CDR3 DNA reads TGCGCCAGCAGCTTCTCGCTAGGATCCTCAGATACGCAGTATTTT.

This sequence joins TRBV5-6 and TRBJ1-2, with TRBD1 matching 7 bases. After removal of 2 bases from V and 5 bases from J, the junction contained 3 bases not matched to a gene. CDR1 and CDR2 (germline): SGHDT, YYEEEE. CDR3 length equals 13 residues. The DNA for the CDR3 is TGTGCCAGCAGCTTAGGGGGCTCATATGGCTACACCTTC. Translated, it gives CASSLGGSYGYTF.